Reported below is one T cell receptor (beta chain). Its antigen remains unidentified. Germline CDR1 is MDHEN and CDR2 is SYDVKM. This CDR3 spans 17 amino acids. Trimming left V 6 bases short and J 7 bases short, with 24 bases between. This entry comes from a study of human thymus T cells. General study points: Unrelated individuals reportedly shared highly overlapping thymic TCR repertoires.

Only in-frame clones appear in the TCRdb table, and some are missing; sequencing was by immunoSEQ multiplex PCR. The profile covers tens of thousands of clones, with 95% appearing a single time and 0.03% to 0.035% taken by the ten largest. Thymic resections from corrective heart surgery supplied the tissue. Having surgery to correct congenital heart defects, healthy Finnish infants acted as the donors. The source of this sequence is a girl less than two years old with a congenital heart defect but otherwise immunologically healthy. Sequencing was performed on thymus tissue. The rearrangement links TRBV28 to TRBJ1-4; D gene ambiguous. This CDR3 reads CASSRTRAATRSEKLFF. CDR3 nucleotides: TGTGCCAGCAGCAGGACCCGAGCGGCAACGAGGAGTGAAAAACTGTTTTTT.